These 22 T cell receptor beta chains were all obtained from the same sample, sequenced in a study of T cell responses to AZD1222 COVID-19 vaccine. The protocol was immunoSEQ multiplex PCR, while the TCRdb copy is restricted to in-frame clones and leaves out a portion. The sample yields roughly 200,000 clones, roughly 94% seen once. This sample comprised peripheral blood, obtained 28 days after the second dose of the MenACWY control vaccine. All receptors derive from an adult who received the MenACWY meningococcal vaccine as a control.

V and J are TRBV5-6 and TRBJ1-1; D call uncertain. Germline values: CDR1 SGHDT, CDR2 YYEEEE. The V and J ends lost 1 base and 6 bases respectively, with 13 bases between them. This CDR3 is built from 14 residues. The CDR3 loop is CASSLNPQRAEAFF. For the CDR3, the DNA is TGTGCCAGCAGCTTGAATCCACAGAGGGCTGAAGCTTTCTTT.

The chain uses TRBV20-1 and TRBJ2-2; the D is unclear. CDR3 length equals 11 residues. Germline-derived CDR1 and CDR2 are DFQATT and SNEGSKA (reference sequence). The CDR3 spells CSPQSLGELFF. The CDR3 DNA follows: TGCAGCCCCCAATCCTTGGGGGAGCTGTTTTTT.

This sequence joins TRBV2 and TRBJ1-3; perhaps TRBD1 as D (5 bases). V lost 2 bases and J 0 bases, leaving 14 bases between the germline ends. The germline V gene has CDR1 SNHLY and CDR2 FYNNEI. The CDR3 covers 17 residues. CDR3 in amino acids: CASSENLGAVSGNTIYF. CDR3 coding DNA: TGTGCCAGCAGTGAAAATCTCGGGGCCGTCTCTGGAAACACCATATATTTT.

This chain's CDR3 is CATSDIRQGGETQYF. In nucleotides, the CDR3 is TGTGCCACCAGTGATATAAGACAGGGAGGAGAGACCCAGTACTTC. This chain uses TRBV24-1 with TRBJ2-5, with D maybe TRBD1 (7 bases). Looked up from germline, CDR1 is KGHDR and CDR2 is SFDVKD. V dropped 3 bases and J dropped 4 bases, with 14 bases sitting between them. The CDR3 spans 15 residues.

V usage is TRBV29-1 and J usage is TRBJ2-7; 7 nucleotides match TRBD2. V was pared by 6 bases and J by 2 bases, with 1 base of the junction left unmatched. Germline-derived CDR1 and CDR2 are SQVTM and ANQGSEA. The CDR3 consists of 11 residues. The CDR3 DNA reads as TGCAGCGTAGCGGGACCCTACGAGCAGTACTTC. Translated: CSVAGPYEQYF.

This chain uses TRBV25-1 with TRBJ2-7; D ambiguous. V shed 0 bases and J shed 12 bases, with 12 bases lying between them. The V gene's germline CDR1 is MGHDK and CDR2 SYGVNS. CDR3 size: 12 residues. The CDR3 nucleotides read TGTGCCAGCAGTGAATATAGGGAACGGTTGTACTTC. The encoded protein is CASSEYRERLYF.

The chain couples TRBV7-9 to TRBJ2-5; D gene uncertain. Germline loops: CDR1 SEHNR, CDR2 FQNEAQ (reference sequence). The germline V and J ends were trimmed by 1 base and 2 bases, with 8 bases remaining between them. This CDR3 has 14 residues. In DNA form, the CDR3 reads TGTGCCAGCAGCTTAGTAGACTTACAAGAGACCCAGTACTTC. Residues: CASSLVDLQETQYF.

This chain's CDR3 is CASSRQGASYGYTF. In DNA, the CDR3 is TGTGCCAGCAGCCGACAGGGGGCGAGCTATGGCTACACCTTC. The chain couples TRBV7-9 to TRBJ1-2; 10 positions agree with TRBD1. This CDR3 is built from 14 residues. The junction had 4 bases not matched to a gene; V was cut back by 5 bases and J by 4 bases. In germline, CDR1 is SEHNR, CDR2 FQNEAQ (reference sequence).

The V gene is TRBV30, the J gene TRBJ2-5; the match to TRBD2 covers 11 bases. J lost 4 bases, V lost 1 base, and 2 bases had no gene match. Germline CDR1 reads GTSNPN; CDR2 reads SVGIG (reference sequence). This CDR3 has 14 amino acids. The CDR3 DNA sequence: TGTGCCTGGAGTGGGCTAGCGGGAGGAGAGACCCAGTACTTC. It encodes CAWSGLAGGETQYF.

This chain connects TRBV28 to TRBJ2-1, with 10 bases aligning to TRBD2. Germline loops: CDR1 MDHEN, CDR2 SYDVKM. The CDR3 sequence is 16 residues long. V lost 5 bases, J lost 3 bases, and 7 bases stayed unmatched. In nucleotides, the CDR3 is TGTGCCAGCAGTCCGCCCAGCGGGGGGGGCTACAATGAGCAGTTCTTC. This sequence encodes CASSPPSGGGYNEQFF.

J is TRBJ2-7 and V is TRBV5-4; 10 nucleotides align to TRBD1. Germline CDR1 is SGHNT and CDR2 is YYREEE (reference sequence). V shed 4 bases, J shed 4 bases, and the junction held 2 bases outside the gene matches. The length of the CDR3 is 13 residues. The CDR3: CASSLDRGYEQYF. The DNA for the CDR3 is TGTGCCAGCAGCCTGGACAGGGGGTACGAGCAGTACTTC.

The CDR3 coding sequence is TGTGCCTGGAGCGGACAGAATGAAAAACTGTTTTTT. It yields the protein CAWSGQNEKLFF. V usage is TRBV30 and J usage is TRBJ1-4, with D perhaps matching TRBD1 (6 bases). Germline-derived CDR1 and CDR2 are GTSNPN and SVGIG (reference sequence). The CDR3 covers 12 residues. The V gene lost 3 bases and the J gene lost 5 bases, with 7 bases spanning the gap.

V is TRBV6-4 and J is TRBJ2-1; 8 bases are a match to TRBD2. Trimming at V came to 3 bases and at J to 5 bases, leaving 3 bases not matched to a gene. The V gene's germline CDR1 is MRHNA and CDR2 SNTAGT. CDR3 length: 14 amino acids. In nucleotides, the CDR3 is TGTGCCAGCAGTGAGGGACTAGAAAACAATGAGCAGTTCTTC. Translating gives CASSEGLENNEQFF.

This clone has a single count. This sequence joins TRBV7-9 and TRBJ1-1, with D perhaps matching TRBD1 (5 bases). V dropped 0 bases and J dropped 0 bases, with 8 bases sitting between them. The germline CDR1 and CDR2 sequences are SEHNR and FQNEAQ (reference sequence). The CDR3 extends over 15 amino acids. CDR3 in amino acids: CASSLAGAVNTEAFF. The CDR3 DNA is TGTGCCAGCAGCTTAGCAGGGGCCGTGAACACTGAAGCTTTCTTT.

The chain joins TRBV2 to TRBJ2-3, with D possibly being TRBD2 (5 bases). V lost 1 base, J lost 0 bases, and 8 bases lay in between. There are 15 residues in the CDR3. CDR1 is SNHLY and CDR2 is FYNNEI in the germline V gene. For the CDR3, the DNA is TGTGCCAGCAGTGAAGAACCGGGAAGCACAGATACGCAGTATTTT. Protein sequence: CASSEEPGSTDTQYF.

CDR3 loop: CASSLEGQGKSETQYF. The CDR3 DNA follows: TGCGCCAGCAGCTTGGAGGGACAGGGTAAATCGGAGACCCAGTACTTC. This chain connects TRBV5-1 to TRBJ2-5; 9 positions agree with TRBD1. With 0 bases clipped from V and 5 bases from J, the junction kept 8 bases outside the gene matches. Germline CDR1 is SGHRS and CDR2 is YFSETQ. The length of the CDR3 is 16 residues.

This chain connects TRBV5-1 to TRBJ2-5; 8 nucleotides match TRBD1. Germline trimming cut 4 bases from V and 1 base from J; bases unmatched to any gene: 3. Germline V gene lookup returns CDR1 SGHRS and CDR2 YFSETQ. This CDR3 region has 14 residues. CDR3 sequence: CASSLGTGQETQYF. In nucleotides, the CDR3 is TGCGCCAGCAGCCTAGGGACAGGCCAAGAGACCCAGTACTTC. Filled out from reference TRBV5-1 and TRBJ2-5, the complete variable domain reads KAGVTQTPRYLIKTRGQQVTLSCSPISGHRSVSWYQQTPGQGLQFLFEYFSETQRNKGNFPGRFSGRQFSNSRSEMNVSTLELGDSALYLCASSLGTGQETQYFGPGTRLLVL.

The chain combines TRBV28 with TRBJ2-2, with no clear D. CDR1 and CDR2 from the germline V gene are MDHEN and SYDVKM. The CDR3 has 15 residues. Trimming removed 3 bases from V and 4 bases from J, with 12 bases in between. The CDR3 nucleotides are TGTGCCAGCAGTTTTTGGGTTTGGGTCACCGGGGAGCTGTTTTTT. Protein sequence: CASSFWVWVTGELFF.

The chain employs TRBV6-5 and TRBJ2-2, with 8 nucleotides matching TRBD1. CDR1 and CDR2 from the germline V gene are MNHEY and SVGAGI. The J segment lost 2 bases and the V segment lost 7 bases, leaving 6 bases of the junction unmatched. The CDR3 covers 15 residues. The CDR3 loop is CASTTGTGNTGELFF. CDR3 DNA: TGTGCCAGCACCACCGGGACAGGCAACACCGGGGAGCTGTTTTTT.

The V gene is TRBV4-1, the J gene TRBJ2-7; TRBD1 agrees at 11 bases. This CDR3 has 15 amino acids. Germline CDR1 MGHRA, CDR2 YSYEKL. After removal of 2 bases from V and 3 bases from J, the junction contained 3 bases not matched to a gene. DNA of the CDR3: TGCGCCAGCAGCCAACCTGGGACAGGGGGCTACGAGCAGTACTTC. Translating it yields CASSQPGTGGYEQYF.

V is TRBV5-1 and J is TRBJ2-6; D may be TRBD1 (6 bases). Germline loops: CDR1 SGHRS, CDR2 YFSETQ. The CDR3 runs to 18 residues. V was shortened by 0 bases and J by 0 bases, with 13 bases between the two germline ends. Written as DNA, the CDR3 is TGCGCCAGCAGCTTGGCCAGGGGTCCACTCTCTGGGGCCAACGTCCTGACTTTC. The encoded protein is CASSLARGPLSGANVLTF.

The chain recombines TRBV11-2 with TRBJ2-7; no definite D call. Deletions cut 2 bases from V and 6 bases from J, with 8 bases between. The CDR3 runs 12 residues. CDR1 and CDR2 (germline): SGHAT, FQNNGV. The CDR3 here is CASSLTHPEQYF. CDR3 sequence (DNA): TGTGCCAGCAGCTTAACGCATCCCGAGCAGTACTTC.